The 16 T cell receptor beta chains below all came from one sample that was sequenced in a study of naive and memory T cell subsets. Both TRBC1 and TRBC2 were covered by a beta constant-region primer of two equimolar oligonucleotides. Four rounds of PCR amplified the ligated cDNA using nested alpha and beta constant-region primers plus SP2. Each CDR3 protein is one row after TCRdb ran MiXCR on the UMI-ligation and nested PCR reads. The sample contains more than 100,000 distinct CDR3 sequences, 36% of which appear only once. Sequences were obtained from central memory CD4+ T cells from blood. Every receptor here comes from a human donor in good health.

Many counts were recorded for this clonotype. The genes are TRBV25-1 and TRBJ2-4; no clear D. Between the trimmed V and J ends, which lost 2 bases and 4 bases, there was a span of 9 bases. CDR3 size: 14 residues. CDR1 and CDR2 from the germline V gene are MGHDK and SYGVNS. This CDR3 reads CASSERSEKNIQYF. The CDR3 DNA reads TGTGCCAGCAGTGAACGCTCGGAAAAAAACATTCAGTACTTC.

This clonotype was detected a few times. The chain links TRBV6-2 or TRBV6-3 to TRBJ2-7; D is perhaps TRBD1 (6 bases). The germline V gene has CDR1 MNHEY and CDR2 SVGEGT. The length of the CDR3 is 16 residues. The V gene lost 6 bases and the J gene lost 7 bases, with 25 bases spanning the gap. CDR3 protein: CASSRTGPLTLWEQYF. Here the CDR3 DNA reads TGTGCCAGCAGCCGAACAGGGCCCCTTACTCTCTGGGAGCAGTACTTC.

This clonotype was seen a handful of times. The germline gene is not matched at one end of the junction; a read error may be the cause. The rearrangement uses TRBV3-1 and TRBJ2-2; D is perhaps TRBD1 (6 bases). This CDR3 comprises 13 residues. Germline V lookup: CDR1 LGHDT, CDR2 YNNKEL (reference sequence). The CDR3 sequence is CASRQGLPGELFF. The CDR3 DNA follows: TGTGCCAGCCGCCAGGGGCTTCCCGGGGAGCTGTTTTTT.

J is TRBJ2-7 and V is TRBV28, with 12 bases lining up with TRBD2. The CDR3 has 15 amino acids. Unmatched junction bases numbered 9, after V lost 6 bases and J lost 6 bases. CDR1 is MDHEN, CDR2 SYDVKM, per germline. This chain's CDR3 is CASSMASSGRAEQYF. CDR3 DNA: TGTGCCAGCAGCATGGCCTCTAGCGGGAGGGCCGAGCAGTACTTC.

The rearrangement joins TRBV19 to TRBJ2-1; TRBD2 might be the D (5 bases). Trimming cost V 7 bases and J 2 bases, with 12 bases left between them. The germline CDR1 and CDR2 sequences are LNHDA and SQIVND (reference sequence). The CDR3 has 14 amino acids. CDR3 coding DNA: TGTGCCAGTAAACGGGATGGGGCCTACAATGAGCAGTTCTTC. It specifies CASKRDGAYNEQFF.

This clonotype has more than one count but fewer than ten. The gene calls are TRBV18 and TRBJ2-7; TRBD1 or TRBD2 may be the D gene (5 bases each). V dropped 3 bases and J dropped 7 bases, with 19 bases sitting between them. The CDR3 is made up of 15 amino acids. Germline-derived CDR1 and CDR2 are KGHSH and LQKENI. CDR3 DNA: TGTGCCAGCTCACCTACGGCGGGTGGGGCGAGAGAGCAGTACTTC. Translating it yields CASSPTAGGAREQYF.

V usage is TRBV7-2 and J usage is TRBJ2-1; 7 bases are a match to TRBD1. The germline CDR1 and CDR2 sequences are SGHTA and FQGNSA. Trimming took 6 bases from V and 7 from J; bases not matched to a gene: 6. CDR3 size: 13 residues. Here the CDR3 DNA reads TGTGCCAGCAGGCCGAAACAGGGGAATGAGCAGTTCTTC. Translation gives CASRPKQGNEQFF.

This clonotype has just a few counts. The rearrangement links TRBV9 to TRBJ2-1, with D unclear. Trimming stripped 3 bases from V and 0 bases from J, with 10 bases between. This CDR3 is built from 15 residues. Germline values: CDR1 SGDLS, CDR2 YYNGEE. The chain's CDR3 is CASSAELLSYNEQFF. CDR3 DNA: TGTGCCAGCAGCGCAGAACTCCTCTCCTACAATGAGCAGTTCTTC.

The chain has TRBV5-1 and TRBJ2-5; D unresolved. This CDR3 comprises 15 residues. Trimming left V 4 bases short and J 1 base short, with 14 bases between. Germline-derived CDR1 and CDR2 are SGHRS and YFSETQ. The DNA of the CDR3 is TGCGCCAGCAGCGTTACCGCATTACCCCAAGAGACCCAGTACTTC. The encoded protein is CASSVTALPQETQYF. The full variable domain, completed using reference TRBV5-1 and TRBJ2-5, is KAGVTQTPRYLIKTRGQQVTLSCSPISGHRSVSWYQQTPGQGLQFLFEYFSETQRNKGNFPGRFSGRQFSNSRSEMNVSTLELGDSALYLCASSVTALPQETQYFGPGTRLLVL.

The rearrangement links TRBV7-2 to TRBJ2-2, with 9 bases lining up with TRBD2. The CDR3 covers 15 residues. J lost 5 bases, V lost 3 bases, and 4 bases had no gene match. CDR1 and CDR2 (germline): SGHTA, FQGNSA. The CDR3 sequence is CASSFRTSETGELFF. Here the CDR3 DNA reads TGTGCCAGCAGCTTCCGGACTAGCGAAACCGGGGAGCTGTTTTTT.

At least ten counts were recorded for this clonotype. The chain combines TRBV29-1 with TRBJ2-5; 14 bases fit TRBD2. Per germline, CDR1 SQVTM and CDR2 ANQGSEA. V shed 4 bases, J shed 3 bases, and the junction held 16 bases outside the gene matches. The CDR3 is 19 residues long. CDR3 sequence (DNA): TGCAGCGTTGTTGTAATGATGACTAGCGGGAGGGGGGACGAAGAGACCCAGTACTTC. As protein: CSVVVMMTSGRGDEETQYF. The full variable domain, rest sourced from reference TRBV29-1 and TRBJ2-5, is SAVISQKPSRDICQRGTSLTIQCQVDSQVTMMFWYRQQPGQSLTLIATANQGSEATYESGFVIDKFPISRPNLTFSTLTVSNMSPEDSSIYLCSVVVMMTSGRGDEETQYFGPGTRLLVL.

The chain has TRBV28 and TRBJ2-7; 9 nucleotides match TRBD2. The CDR3 runs to 14 residues. Trimming at V came to 7 bases and at J to 0 bases, leaving 4 bases not matched to a gene. Germline CDR1 and CDR2: MDHEN and SYDVKM. The CDR3 spells CASTPSGVSYEQYF. CDR3 sequence (DNA): TGTGCCAGCACCCCTAGCGGGGTCTCCTACGAGCAGTACTTC.

This CDR3 is CASRTTGTGVGYEQYF. In DNA form, the CDR3 reads TGTGCCAGCAGGACCACCGGGACAGGGGTCGGCTACGAGCAGTACTTC. V is TRBV28 and J is TRBJ2-7, with 10 bases matching TRBD1. Per germline, CDR1 MDHEN and CDR2 SYDVKM. The CDR3 runs to 16 residues. Trimming at V came to 6 bases and at J to 3 bases, leaving 11 bases not matched to a gene.

The J gene is TRBJ2-2, the V gene TRBV25-1, with D perhaps TRBD2 (5 bases). CDR3 length: 16 amino acids. V lost 5 bases to trimming and J lost 5 bases, with 18 bases between them. Germline CDR1 and CDR2: MGHDK and SYGVNS. The CDR3 nucleotides are TGTGCCAGCAGTACCAGACTACTTGGTGGGACCGGGGAGCTGTTTTTT. This sequence encodes CASSTRLLGGTGELFF.

The chain carries TRBV9 and TRBJ2-1; no definite D call. This CDR3 is built from 14 residues. V was trimmed by 0 bases and J by 7 bases, leaving 11 bases between them. Germline V lookup: CDR1 SGDLS, CDR2 YYNGEE. The CDR3 sequence: CASSVARSRNEQFF. In nucleotides, the CDR3 is TGTGCCAGCAGCGTAGCTCGGTCGAGGAATGAGCAGTTCTTC.

The chain recombines TRBV18 with TRBJ2-3; tentatively, D is TRBD2 (6 bases). Per germline, CDR1 KGHSH and CDR2 LQKENI. The V end was cut by 11 bases, the J end by 4 bases, with 22 bases between. The CDR3 runs to 15 residues. CDR3 amino acids: CAGRIGSGSADTQYF. In DNA, the CDR3 is TGTGCCGGGAGGATCGGCAGTGGTAGCGCAGATACGCAGTATTTT.